This T cell receptor beta chain is from a study of blood T cell repertoires in COVID-19. CDR3 length equals 17 residues. Trimming took 0 bases from V and 3 from J; bases not matched to a gene: 11. CDR1 MGHRA and CDR2 YSYEKL come from the germline V gene. Assay used: immunoSEQ multiplex PCR; TCRdb lists only in-frame clones, some missing. The sample has around 50,000 clones; over 85% are singletons. Seattle patients were enrolled while actively infected and followed longitudinally. The source is a man aged 55-75 years with COVID-19, enrolled during active disease. The chain is built from TRBV4-1 and TRBJ2-7; TRBD1 matches at 7 bases. Input material: peripheral blood. The CDR3 sequence: CASSQDSGQPLGYEQYF. As DNA, the CDR3 is TGCGCCAGCAGCCAAGATTCGGGACAGCCATTAGGCTACGAGCAGTACTTC.